The rows below give T cell receptor beta chains drawn from one sample of a study of T cell responses to AZD1222 COVID-19 vaccine. The data were produced by immunoSEQ multiplex PCR, yet TCRdb's version contains in-frame clones alone and is incomplete. Of some 92,000 clones in the sample, approximately 87% were seen once. The starting material was peripheral blood, obtained on day 0 of AZD1222 vaccination. These receptor sequences come from an adult in good health. The CDR3 runs from the conserved cysteine through the conserved F or W. Each record gives: D gene, clone size, V gene, J gene, CDR3 DNA, CDR3 protein. The D gene is left open where the match is weak. Rows give clone size only sometimes, using once, few, many, or a class for an expanded clone.

D gene: TRBD2
clone size: .
V gene: TRBV7-3
J gene: TRBJ2-1
CDR3 DNA: TGTGCCAGCAGCTTACAAGCGGGAGCCAACAATGAGCAGTTCTTC
CDR3 protein: CASSLQAGANNEQFF

D gene: .
clone size: .
V gene: TRBV30
J gene: TRBJ1-1
CDR3 DNA: TGTGCCTGGAGTATCGGGGTGAACACTGAAGCTTTCTTT
CDR3 protein: CAWSIGVNTEAFF

D gene: .
clone size: .
V gene: TRBV5-1
J gene: TRBJ1-6
CDR3 DNA: TGCGCCAGCAGCCTGGGACAAGACCCTTATAATTCACCCCTCCACTTT
CDR3 protein: CASSLGQDPYNSPLHF

D gene: .
clone size: once
V gene: TRBV5-1
J gene: TRBJ2-1
CDR3 DNA: TGCGCCAGCACAAGGGACTCGACCTACAATGAGCAGTTCTTC
CDR3 protein: CASTRDSTYNEQFF

D gene: .
clone size: .
V gene: TRBV7-2
J gene: TRBJ1-3
CDR3 DNA: TGTGCCAGCAGCTTAAGCACAGCCTCTGGAAACACCATATATTTT
CDR3 protein: CASSLSTASGNTIYF

D gene: .
clone size: .
V gene: TRBV29-1
J gene: TRBJ2-1
CDR3 DNA: TGCAGCGTTCGTCCTAGCGACAATGAGCAGTTCTTC
CDR3 protein: CSVRPSDNEQFF

D gene: .
clone size: .
V gene: TRBV5-1
J gene: TRBJ2-4
CDR3 DNA: TGCGCCAGCAGCTTGGGAGAAGCTCAGTACTTC
CDR3 protein: CASSLGEAQYF

D gene: .
clone size: .
V gene: TRBV5-5
J gene: TRBJ1-2
CDR3 DNA: TGTGCCAGCAGCCCAGCTAACTATGGCTACACCTTC
CDR3 protein: CASSPANYGYTF

D gene: .
clone size: .
V gene: TRBV29-1
J gene: TRBJ2-7
CDR3 DNA: TGCAGCGCTGCATTGGACCTAGCGAAACCATCCTACGAGCAGTACTTC
CDR3 protein: CSAALDLAKPSYEQYF

D gene: .
clone size: .
V gene: TRBV11-2
J gene: TRBJ2-5
CDR3 DNA: TGTGCCAGCAGGTCAACAGGTATAGAGACCCAGTACTTC
CDR3 protein: CASRSTGIETQYF

D gene: .
clone size: .
V gene: TRBV28
J gene: TRBJ1-5
CDR3 DNA: TGTGCCAGCAGCCCTTCAGGTTATCAGCCCCAGCATTTT
CDR3 protein: CASSPSGYQPQHF

D gene: TRBD1
clone size: .
V gene: TRBV5-6
J gene: TRBJ2-2
CDR3 DNA: TGTGCCAGCAGGCGGCAGGGGGCGCAGAACACCGGGGAGCTGTTTTTT
CDR3 protein: CASRRQGAQNTGELFF

D gene: .
clone size: large
V gene: TRBV27
J gene: TRBJ1-2
CDR3 DNA: TGTGCCAGCAGCCTTACAGGGATTCAAGGGGATGGCTACACCTTC
CDR3 protein: CASSLTGIQGDGYTF

D gene: .
clone size: .
V gene: TRBV4-3
J gene: TRBJ1-2
CDR3 DNA: TGCGCCAGCAGCCAAGTGCAGGGAAGTTTGTATGGCTACACCTTC
CDR3 protein: CASSQVQGSLYGYTF

D gene: TRBD1
clone size: .
V gene: TRBV11-3
J gene: TRBJ2-1
CDR3 DNA: TGTGCCAGCAGCTCTGCAGGGGGCAAAGAGCAGTTCTTC
CDR3 protein: CASSSAGGKEQFF

D gene: .
clone size: .
V gene: TRBV20-1
J gene: TRBJ1-1
CDR3 DNA: TGCAGTGCTAGTACGGGGTTATGGACTGAAGCTTTCTTT
CDR3 protein: CSASTGLWTEAFF

D gene: TRBD2
clone size: once
V gene: TRBV30
J gene: TRBJ2-7
CDR3 DNA: TGTGCCTGGAGTGTACTGGAGCTAGCGGGAGCCTACGAGCAGTACTTC
CDR3 protein: CAWSVLELAGAYEQYF

D gene: TRBD2
clone size: .
V gene: TRBV10-1
J gene: TRBJ2-1
CDR3 DNA: TGCGCCAGCAGTGACGGGACTAGCGGGAGGAGGGCCTACAATGAGCAGTTCTTC
CDR3 protein: CASSDGTSGRRAYNEQFF

D gene: .
clone size: .
V gene: TRBV2
J gene: TRBJ1-2
CDR3 DNA: TGTGCCAGCAGTGTTCAGGGAAACTCTGGCTACACCTTC
CDR3 protein: CASSVQGNSGYTF

D gene: .
clone size: .
V gene: TRBV19
J gene: TRBJ1-1
CDR3 DNA: TGTGCCAGTAGTATATCCGCTCCGAGCACTGAAGCTTTCTTT
CDR3 protein: CASSISAPSTEAFF

D gene: .
clone size: .
V gene: TRBV25-1
J gene: TRBJ2-7
CDR3 DNA: TGTGCCAGCAGTGCCTCCTGGAAGACAGAGGGGGGCTACGAGCAGTACTTC
CDR3 protein: CASSASWKTEGGYEQYF

D gene: TRBD1
clone size: .
V gene: TRBV19
J gene: TRBJ1-2
CDR3 DNA: TGTGCCAGTAGCCCGGGACAGGGCAACTATGGCTACACCTTC
CDR3 protein: CASSPGQGNYGYTF

D gene: .
clone size: .
V gene: TRBV4-3
J gene: TRBJ2-3
CDR3 DNA: TGCGCCAGCAGCCAAGGGCAGACTGCTAGCACAGATACGCAGTATTTT
CDR3 protein: CASSQGQTASTDTQYF

D gene: .
clone size: .
V gene: TRBV13
J gene: TRBJ1-5
CDR3 DNA: TGTGCCAGCAGCTTTAGCCAAGCGGACAGTAGAAATCAGCCCCAGCATTTT
CDR3 protein: CASSFSQADSRNQPQHF